This T cell receptor (beta chain) was retrieved from a study of cytomegalovirus exposure and HLA in healthy donors. Regarding the study as a whole: In an earlier analysis, about 87% or about 30%: the productive usage of most TCR beta V segments.

60 Vbeta and 13 Jbeta primers were used in PCR. The table came from immunoSEQ multiplex PCR; TCRdb's copy has only in-frame clones and leaves some out. Of roughly 63,000 clones in the sample, about 72% were seen once. To note about this clone: The target antigen is unknown.

Regarding donors, all were healthy bone marrow donors. This CDR3 has 16 amino acids. Germline V lookup: CDR1 SQVTM, CDR2 ANQGSEA. Trimming removed 5 bases from V and 4 bases from J; junction bases left unmatched: 13. V gene TRBV29-1 combines with J gene TRBJ1-3; 8 bases match TRBD1. This TCR came from a man between 50 and 59 years old in good health and CMV-seropositive. Sequencing was performed on PBMCs. DNA of the CDR3: TGCAGCGTTCGGGTGTCGGACAGGGTGGGGGGAAACACCATATATTTT. It is translated as CSVRVSDRVGGNTIYF.